These 25 T cell receptor beta chains came from one sample sequenced in a study of early T cells in non-severe SARS-CoV-2 infection. One entry per CDR3 protein results from TCRdb running MiXCR on the 5' RACE reads. The profile covers around 68,000 distinct CDR3 sequences, with roughly 13% appearing a single time and over 1.3% taken by the ten largest. Sequencing used whole blood, obtained at baseline. The receptors shown here come from an adult who was a healthcare worker with PCR-confirmed SARS-CoV-2 infection or an uninfected control (not recorded which).

The chain carries TRBV7-9 and TRBJ2-2, with 7 positions matching TRBD1. The CDR3 consists of 15 residues. The ends lost 3 bases at V and 7 bases at J; junction bases unmatched: 8. Germline V gene lookup returns CDR1 SEHNR and CDR2 FQNEAQ (reference sequence). CDR3 sequence reads: CASSFGKGGSGELFF. CDR3 bases: TGTGCCAGCAGCTTTGGAAAAGGGGGCAGCGGGGAGCTGTTTTTT.

This clonotype was counted ten times or more. The rearrangement joins TRBV18 to TRBJ2-7, with no clear D. Germline CDR1 and CDR2: KGHSH and LQKENI. The ends were cut back, 2 bases at V and 5 bases at J, with 13 bases in the middle. This CDR3 spans 14 amino acids. CDR3 bases: TGTGCCAGCTCACCATCCGGGCAGAGCCACGAGCAGTACTTC. Protein product: CASSPSGQSHEQYF.

The J gene is TRBJ1-6, the V gene TRBV20-1; D not resolved. From germline, CDR1 is DFQATT and CDR2 SNEGSKA (reference sequence). The V end lost 3 bases, the J end lost 13 bases, and 19 bases lay between the germline ends. The CDR3 consists of 14 residues. CDR3 sequence (DNA): TGCAGTGCTAGTTCTCAGGACCCTAGTATTCCCCTCCACTTT. It codes for CSASSQDPSIPLHF.

This clonotype came up a few times. The V gene is TRBV7-9, the J gene TRBJ2-1; TRBD1 might be the D (6 bases). Germline CDR1 reads SEHNR; CDR2 reads FQNEAQ (reference sequence). Trimming took off 4 bases at V and 9 bases at J, with 16 bases between the two ends. The CDR3 spans 14 residues. In DNA form, the CDR3 reads TGTGCCAGCAGCTCCCAACAGGGATTAGGTGAGCAGTTCTTC. Protein: CASSSQQGLGEQFF.

The chain employs TRBV6-2 or TRBV6-3 and TRBJ1-5; D is uncertain. The CDR3 length is 14 residues. Germline assignment: CDR1 MNHEY and CDR2 SVGEGT. The V gene lost 6 bases and the J gene lost 7 bases, with 16 bases spanning the gap. The chain's CDR3 is CASSQRPPMQPQHF. CDR3 DNA sequence: TGTGCCAGCAGCCAAAGACCCCCAATGCAGCCCCAGCATTTT.

The gene calls are TRBV5-1 and TRBJ2-3, with TRBD1 identical over 8 bases. The CDR3 spans 16 residues. Trimming cost V 4 bases and J 5 bases; bases outside gene matches: 12. In germline, CDR1 is SGHRS, CDR2 YFSETQ. CDR3 in DNA: TGCGCCAGCAGCCAAAATCCGGGACAGGTGCTAGATACGCAGTATTTT. Translation: CASSQNPGQVLDTQYF.

This clonotype was seen only a few times. The chain couples TRBV10-1 to TRBJ2-2, with 7 nucleotides matching TRBD1. V trimming: 5 bases; J trimming: 4 bases; junction bases outside the gene matches: 13. The germline V gene encodes CDR1 WNHNN and CDR2 SYGVQD (reference sequence). The CDR3 has 17 amino acids. The CDR3 nucleotides read TGCGCCAGCAGTTCCGAAACGACAGGGTTAGGCACCGGGGAGCTGTTTTTT. Its translation: CASSSETTGLGTGELFF.

This chain uses TRBV5-1 with TRBJ2-7; TRBD2 matches 8 bases. After removal of 7 bases from V and 1 base from J, the junction contained 4 bases not matched to a gene. This CDR3 is built from 13 residues. CDR1 and CDR2 (germline): SGHRS, YFSETQ. DNA of the CDR3: TGCGCCAGCGGCGTAGCGGGATCCTACGAGCAGTACTTC. It codes for CASGVAGSYEQYF.

The chain has TRBV3-1 and TRBJ2-7; possibly TRBD1 or TRBD2 for D (5 bases each). Germline loops: CDR1 LGHDT, CDR2 YNNKEL (reference sequence). The V end was cut by 0 bases, the J end by 4 bases, with 7 bases between. This CDR3 is 13 amino acids long. In DNA form, the CDR3 reads TGTGCCAGCAGCCAAGACGGGGCGTACGAGCAGTACTTC. It translates to CASSQDGAYEQYF.

V and J are TRBV5-1 and TRBJ1-2; D gene unclear. From germline, CDR1 is SGHRS and CDR2 YFSETQ. There are 16 residues in the CDR3. V lost 0 bases and J 2 bases, leaving 14 bases between the germline ends. CDR3 in amino acids: CASSLGSPGKNYGYTF. CDR3 in DNA: TGCGCCAGCAGCTTGGGAAGCCCCGGGAAGAACTATGGCTACACCTTC.

This rearrangement joins TRBV7-9 to TRBJ1-1; 8 nucleotides match TRBD1. Trimming took 5 bases from V and 8 from J; bases not matched to a gene: 10. CDR1 and CDR2 (germline): SEHNR, FQNEAQ (reference sequence). There are 14 residues in the CDR3. CDR3 region: CASSTGQGWLEAFF. DNA of the CDR3: TGTGCCAGCAGCACTGGACAGGGATGGCTAGAAGCTTTCTTT.

Only a few counts were recorded for this clonotype. J is TRBJ1-2 and V is TRBV11-2, with D possibly TRBD1 on 5 matching bases. The germline V and J ends were trimmed by 5 bases and 5 bases, with 21 bases remaining between them. The CDR3 has 16 residues. CDR1 SGHAT and CDR2 FQNNGV come from the germline V gene. CDR3 loop: CASSPVQGFFGYGYTF. CDR3 bases: TGTGCCAGCAGCCCAGTCCAGGGCTTCTTCGGGTATGGCTACACCTTC.

This clonotype was seen more than once but under ten times. The rearrangement joins TRBV7-7 to TRBJ2-1; maybe TRBD1 (6 bases). The CDR3 totals 14 residues. The ends were cut back, 4 bases at V and 5 bases at J, with 12 bases in the middle. Germline-derived CDR1 and CDR2 are SSHAT and FNYEAQ (reference sequence). CDR3 amino acids: CASSSSGHNNEQFF. In nucleotides, the CDR3 is TGTGCCAGCAGCTCATCGGGACATAACAATGAGCAGTTCTTC.

V and J are TRBV5-4 and TRBJ2-4; D call uncertain. Germline loops: CDR1 SGHNT, CDR2 YYREEE (reference sequence). The CDR3 is 15 amino acids. V shed 4 bases and J shed 0 bases, with 11 bases lying between them. Here the CDR3 reads CASSAGGIAKNIQYF. CDR3 coding DNA: TGTGCCAGCAGCGCAGGCGGTATAGCCAAAAACATTCAGTACTTC. The entire variable domain, with the rest obtained from reference TRBV5-4 and TRBJ2-4, is as follows: ETGVTQSPTHLIKTRGQQVTLRCSSQSGHNTVSWYQQALGQGPQFIFQYYREEENGRGNFPPRFSGLQFPNYSSELNVNALELDDSALYLCASSAGGIAKNIQYFGAGTRLSVL.

This clonotype has only a few counts. This chain links TRBV18 with TRBJ2-7; D uncertain. CDR3 size: 15 residues. CDR1 is KGHSH and CDR2 is LQKENI in the germline V gene. Trimming removed 3 bases from V and 0 bases from J, with 12 bases in between. In nucleotides, the CDR3 is TGTGCCAGCTCACCGACCCTTGGCGGCTCCTACGAGCAGTACTTC. It encodes CASSPTLGGSYEQYF.

The chain carries TRBV18 and TRBJ1-4, with TRBD1 identical over 7 bases. V lost 3 bases and J lost 8; bases outside the gene matches: 9. Germline V gene sequence: CDR1 KGHSH, CDR2 LQKENI. The CDR3 length is 15 residues. CDR3 sequence reads: CASSPQGVMGEKLFF. DNA of the CDR3: TGTGCCAGCTCACCCCAGGGGGTGATGGGCGAAAAACTGTTTTTT.

The rearrangement links TRBV28 to TRBJ1-6, with D hard to call. CDR1 is MDHEN and CDR2 is SYDVKM in the germline V gene. V gave up 1 base and J gave up 10 bases, with 5 bases separating them. The CDR3 covers 12 residues. CDR3 in DNA: TGTGCCAGCAGTTTATCTGGATCACCCCTCCACTTT. Amino acid sequence: CASSLSGSPLHF.

This clonotype has at least ten counts. This chain links TRBV28 with TRBJ2-7, with TRBD2 matching 9 bases. Germline-derived CDR1 and CDR2 are MDHEN and SYDVKM. With 5 bases clipped from V and 2 bases from J, the junction kept 13 bases outside the gene matches. The CDR3 totals 17 residues. The CDR3 sequence: CASSTPESRGGTYEQYF. Written as DNA, the CDR3 is TGTGCCAGCAGTACCCCCGAGTCGCGGGGGGGCACCTACGAGCAGTACTTC.

This sequence joins TRBV2 and TRBJ2-3; 11 bases align to TRBD2. The J segment lost 4 bases and the V segment lost 6 bases, leaving 6 bases of the junction unmatched. Germline assignment: CDR1 SNHLY and CDR2 FYNNEI. The CDR3 loop spans 15 amino acids. CDR3 coding DNA: TGTGCCAGCAGAAGACTAGCGGGACCGGCAGATACGCAGTATTTT. Encoded protein: CASRRLAGPADTQYF.

V and J are TRBV3-1 and TRBJ2-6; no definite D call. This CDR3 has 18 amino acids. The V end was cut by 2 bases, the J end by 0 bases, with 14 bases between. Per the germline V gene, CDR1 is LGHDT and CDR2 is YNNKEL (reference sequence). Written as DNA, the CDR3 is TGTGCCAGCAGCCAATCACCAGAGACTTACTCTGGGGCCAACGTCCTGACTTTC. It is translated as CASSQSPETYSGANVLTF.

This clonotype came up a few times. The chain recombines TRBV11-2 with TRBJ2-3; weak D call: TRBD2 (6 bases). The CDR3 has 14 residues. The germline V and J ends were trimmed by 1 base and 4 bases, with 9 bases remaining between them. Germline CDR1 SGHAT, CDR2 FQNNGV. In DNA form, the CDR3 reads TGTGCCAGCAGCTTAGCGGGAGTGGCAGATACGCAGTATTTT. Translated, it gives CASSLAGVADTQYF.

This clonotype was observed at least ten times. The J gene is TRBJ1-1, the V gene TRBV28; weak D call: TRBD1 (6 bases). The V and J ends lost 10 bases and 4 bases respectively, with 28 bases between them. This CDR3 spans 17 amino acids. CDR1 and CDR2 from the germline V gene are MDHEN and SYDVKM. The CDR3 sequence is CATPKISGGQVGTEAFF. DNA of the CDR3: TGTGCCACCCCTAAAATTTCGGGGGGGCAAGTTGGCACTGAAGCTTTCTTT.

The chain couples TRBV7-2 to TRBJ1-4; D gene ambiguous. Germline V lookup: CDR1 SGHTA, CDR2 FQGNSA. This CDR3 spans 15 amino acids. V lost 1 base and J 5 bases, leaving 11 bases between the germline ends. CDR3: CASSLGPQLNEKLFF. The CDR3 DNA reads TGTGCCAGCAGCTTAGGTCCACAGCTCAATGAAAAACTGTTTTTT.

The chain has TRBV5-1 and TRBJ2-4, with 9 bases identical to TRBD1. Germline loops: CDR1 SGHRS, CDR2 YFSETQ. V gave up 0 bases and J gave up 12 bases; unmatched junction bases: 13. There are 16 residues in the CDR3. In DNA form, the CDR3 reads TGCGCCAGCAGCTTGGATTTCTCCGGGACAGGGTCTACTCAGTACTTC. As protein: CASSLDFSGTGSTQYF.

There are a few counts of this clonotype. This CDR3 is CAIGGLQGQAQYF. CDR3 in DNA: TGTGCCATCGGGGGCCTTCAGGGGCAAGCGCAGTATTTT. The chain uses TRBV10-3 and TRBJ2-3, with D possibly being TRBD1 (6 bases). In germline, CDR1 is ENHRY, CDR2 SYGVKD. The V gene lost 8 bases and the J gene lost 10 bases, with 19 bases spanning the gap. CDR3 length: 13 residues.